A selection of T cell receptor beta chains follows, all from one sample in a study of persistence of HIV-infected CD4 T cells. No antigen has been identified for these receptors. The table came from immunoSEQ multiplex PCR; TCRdb's copy has only in-frame clones and leaves some out. The top ten hold approximately 1.5% of the sample, which has about 30,000 clones, around 70% seen once. The specimen was CD4+ T cells sorted from PBMCs after approximately 19-hour stimulation, collected from a patient who received antiretroviral therapy. The source is an adult man with HIV who was CMV-seropositive. Both conserved end residues are part of each CDR3. Each record gives: D gene, clone size, V gene, J gene, CDR3 length, CDR3 DNA, CDR3 protein. A D gene is named only where the DNA matches it firmly. A clone size is listed for some rows: how often the clone was seen (once, few, many), or a class if it is expanded.

NA	NA	TRBV19	TRBJ1-5	15	TGTGCCAGTAGGGACAGACCTTATAGCAATCAGCCCCAGCATTTT	CASRDRPYSNQPQHF
NA	NA	TRBV7-9	TRBJ2-2	16	TGTGCCAGCAGCTCCGGGACCGGGTTTTACACCGGGGAGCTGTTTTTT	CASSSGTGFYTGELFF
NA	NA	TRBV25-1	TRBJ1-2	12	TGTGCCAGCAGTGAATACCCCAGCGGCTACACCTTC	CASSEYPSGYTF
NA	NA	TRBV28	TRBJ2-7	16	TGTGCCAGCAGCCTCTTCCGAGGGACTCTCGGAGGGGAGCAGTACTTC	CASSLFRGTLGGEQYF
TRBD1	NA	TRBV6-1	TRBJ1-5	13	TGTGCCAGCACCCAGGGGGCTATTCAGCCCCAGCATTTT	CASTQGAIQPQHF
TRBD1	few	TRBV5-1	TRBJ1-2	14	TGCGCCAGCAGCTCGGGACAGTCTAACTATGGCTACACCTTC	CASSSGQSNYGYTF
TRBD1	NA	TRBV7-9	TRBJ1-2	14	TGTGCCAGCAGCTTAGACAGGGGCAATTATGGCTACACCTTC	CASSLDRGNYGYTF
TRBD2	NA	TRBV10-3	TRBJ2-1	13	TGTGCCACAGAACTAGCGGGGGGGTCTGAGCAGTTCTTC	CATELAGGSEQFF
NA	few	TRBV5-1	TRBJ1-4	14	TGCGCCAGCAGCTTGGGGGACCAGAGGGAAAAACTGTTTTTT	CASSLGDQREKLFF
NA	few	TRBV10-3	TRBJ1-5	18	TGTGCCATCAGTGAGTCAATAACAGGGCCGGGCGGCAATCAGCCCCAGCATTTT	CAISESITGPGGNQPQHF
NA	few	TRBV6-5	TRBJ2-7	13	TGTGCCGTGGGGCGGGGAGGCTCCTACGAGCAGTACTTC	CAVGRGGSYEQYF
NA	few	TRBV5-4	TRBJ1-1	16	TGTGCCAGCAGGCCGTATGGCAGGGGCGAAAACACTGAAGCTTTCTTT	CASRPYGRGENTEAFF
NA	NA	TRBV3-1/TRBV3-2	TRBJ1-2	15	TGTGCCAGCAGCCAAGATGGTAGGGGGATCTATGGCTACACCTTC	CASSQDGRGIYGYTF
NA	NA	TRBV2	TRBJ1-6	15	TGTGCCACCGCGGAACAGAGCTCCTATAATTCACCCCTCCACTTT	CATAEQSSYNSPLHF
NA	NA	TRBV4-1	TRBJ1-3	11	TGCGCCAGCAGCCAAGTAAACACCATATATTTT	CASSQVNTIYF
NA	NA	TRBV3-1/TRBV3-2	TRBJ1-3	16	TGTGCCAGCAGCCAAAACCAAAGGGCAGACGGAAACACCATATATTTT	CASSQNQRADGNTIYF
NA	NA	TRBV5-4	TRBJ2-2	14	TGTGCCAGCAGCTTGATGTTCTCCACCGGGGAGCTGTTTTTT	CASSLMFSTGELFF
NA	NA	TRBV7-6	TRBJ1-4	14	TGTGCCAGCAGCTCCCGTGGGCGGGGGGGAAAACTGTTTTTT	CASSSRGRGGKLFF
NA	NA	TRBV5-1	TRBJ2-1	15	TGCGCCAGCAGCTTGGGGGACTTACCTTACAATGAGCAGTTCTTC	CASSLGDLPYNEQFF
NA	NA	TRBV4-1	TRBJ1-5	16	TGCGCCAGCAGCCAAGAGCCCAGGGGATACAATCAGCCCCAGCATTTT	CASSQEPRGYNQPQHF
NA	NA	TRBV27	TRBJ1-2	12	TGTGCCAGCAGTCCAACTTGGGGCGGCTACACCTTC	CASSPTWGGYTF
TRBD1	medium-sized	TRBV9	TRBJ1-1	14	TGTGCCAGCAGCGCGGGACAGGAGAACACTGAAGCTTTCTTT	CASSAGQENTEAFF
TRBD2	NA	TRBV2	TRBJ2-1	15	TGTGCCAGCAGCGCGACTAGCGGGGGCTCCAATGAGCAGTTCTTC	CASSATSGGSNEQFF
NA	NA	TRBV6-5	TRBJ2-7	13	TGTGCCAGCAGTTTAATGGACAACAACGAGCAGTACTTC	CASSLMDNNEQYF
NA	NA	TRBV4-1	TRBJ1-1	14	TGCGCCAGCAGCCAAGAGACGTTGAACACTGAAGCTTTCTTT	CASSQETLNTEAFF
NA	NA	TRBV7-9	TRBJ2-2	12	TGTGCCAGCAGCCAGGTTGGCGGGGAGCTGTTTTTT	CASSQVGGELFF
TRBD1	NA	TRBV11-3	TRBJ2-4	15	TGTGCCAGCAGCCCTGGCCGGGACAGTGGCGACATTCAGTACTTC	CASSPGRDSGDIQYF
NA	NA	TRBV24-1	TRBJ1-2	11	TGTGCCACCGGCCCCGATCATGGCTACACCTTC	CATGPDHGYTF
NA	NA	TRBV14	TRBJ1-5	13	TGTGCCAGCAGCCAAGGAGGGAATCAGCCCCAGCATTTT	CASSQGGNQPQHF
TRBD1	NA	TRBV9	TRBJ2-3	14	TGTGCCAGCAGCCCTCGACAGGGGCCAGATACGCAGTATTTT	CASSPRQGPDTQYF
NA	NA	TRBV5-6	TRBJ1-1	12	TGTGCCAGCAGCATGGCCGACAGGCAAGCTTTCTTT	CASSMADRQAFF
NA	NA	TRBV6-6	TRBJ2-2	15	TGTGCCAGCATCATCGGACAGACGAACACCGGGGAGCTGTTTTTT	CASIIGQTNTGELFF
NA	NA	TRBV28	TRBJ2-7	12	TGTGCCAGCAGGACCTCCTCCTACGAGCAGTACTTC	CASRTSSYEQYF
TRBD1	once	TRBV19	TRBJ2-3	16	TGTGCCAGTAGTCACTCCGGGGACAGGGAACCAGATACGCAGTATTTT	CASSHSGDREPDTQYF
TRBD1	NA	TRBV30	TRBJ1-5	13	TGTGCCTGGAGTCTAACAGGGGTTCAGCCCCAGCATTTT	CAWSLTGVQPQHF
TRBD1	NA	TRBV6-5	TRBJ1-1	13	TGTGCCAGCAGTTATCCAGGGGGCGGAGAAGCTTTCTTT	CASSYPGGGEAFF
NA	NA	TRBV7-2	TRBJ2-3	15	TGTGCCAGCAGCTTAAATGGGCTTAGCACAGATACGCAGTATTTT	CASSLNGLSTDTQYF
TRBD1	once	TRBV5-8	TRBJ2-6	15	TGTGCCAGCAGCCGGGACAGGGCTGGGGCCAACGTCCTGACTTTC	CASSRDRAGANVLTF
NA	NA	TRBV5-1	TRBJ1-5	15	TGCGCCAGCAGCTTGGAAGATTTTAGCAATCAGCCCCAGCATTTT	CASSLEDFSNQPQHF
NA	NA	TRBV28	TRBJ2-5	12	TGTGCCAGCAGTTCCATTTTTGAGACCCAGTACTTC	CASSSIFETQYF
NA	few	TRBV28	TRBJ1-2	13	TGTGCCAGCAGTTTAGGGTTCGGGAGAGGCTACACCTTC	CASSLGFGRGYTF
NA	NA	TRBV2	TRBJ2-2	16	TGTGCCAGCAGTGAGCCGGTGAAACTGAACACCGGGGAGCTGTTTTTT	CASSEPVKLNTGELFF
NA	NA	TRBV19	TRBJ2-5	14	TGTGCCAGTACCTACAAATGGGGGGCCGAGACCCAGTACTTC	CASTYKWGAETQYF
NA	NA	TRBV19	TRBJ2-1	16	TGTGCCAGTAGTACCTACAGGAAAAGCGGGTACAATGAGCAGTTCTTC	CASSTYRKSGYNEQFF
NA	NA	TRBV6-5	TRBJ1-5	15	TGTGCCAGCAGTTCCATGACTGGTAGCAATCAGCCCCAGCATTTT	CASSSMTGSNQPQHF
TRBD2	few	TRBV6-5	TRBJ2-7	12	TGTGCCAGCAGTTATCCGGGGGGGGAGCAGTACTTC	CASSYPGGEQYF
NA	NA	TRBV7-7	TRBJ2-2	15	TGTGCCAGCAGCTTTTCCAGGGTAAACACCGGGGAGCTGTTTTTT	CASSFSRVNTGELFF
NA	NA	TRBV30	TRBJ1-1	16	TGTGCCTGGAGTGCCCCTTCGGGGAGCTTGAACACTGAAGCTTTCTTT	CAWSAPSGSLNTEAFF
NA	NA	TRBV7-9	TRBJ1-2	13	TGTGCCAGCAGCTTAAACAGGGAGGCTGGCTACACCTTC	CASSLNREAGYTF
NA	once	TRBV19	TRBJ1-2	13	TGTGCCAGTAGTGTATCCAGGGGCGATGGCTACACCTTC	CASSVSRGDGYTF
NA	NA	TRBV5-1	TRBJ2-3	15	TGCGCCAGCAGCTTGACCGGGCCACCGGGAGATACGCAGTATTTT	CASSLTGPPGDTQYF
NA	NA	TRBV20-1	TRBJ2-3	10	TGCAGTGCTAGAGACAATACGCAGTATTTT	CSARDNTQYF
NA	few	TRBV2	TRBJ1-1	13	TGTGCCAGCAGTAAAGCCTCGACCACTGAAGCTTTCTTT	CASSKASTTEAFF